This record concerns one TCR beta chain sequence. Its antigen is not yet known. The record has no base qualities; no much larger clone is one base away. The sample originates from a study of CD8+ T cells in alopecia areata (dated by TCRdb to the late 2010s). In terms of the full investigation: Treated patients were enrolled in an open-label pilot trial of oral tofacitinib at 5 to 10 mg twice daily for moderate-to-severe alopecia areata. Patients stayed on tofacitinib for 6 to 18 months and then had 6 months of follow-up off drug so that delayed response and recurrence could be assessed. The SALT score, which quantifies the percentage of affected scalp surface area, was used to measure disease severity in treated patients. To study T cell clonal expansion in alopecia areata, the researchers applied high-throughput TCRbeta sequencing to both the C3H/HeJ mouse model and human patients. In humans, TCRbeta sequencing was performed on scalp tissue and on sorted CD4+ and CD8+ peripheral blood T cells from healthy controls and from patients with patchy or totalis/universalis alopecia areata. Biopsies were taken from tofacitinib-treated patients at baseline and at 4 and 24 weeks of treatment, and a later scalp biopsy was taken in several of the tofacitinib-treated patients. Scalp clonality was compared across normal scalp (n=4), patchy alopecia areata scalp (n=8), and alopecia totalis/universalis scalp (n=8). RNA came from the PAXgene miRNA kit for fixed scalp, the miRNeasy kit for PBMCs, and the RNeasy kit for mouse skin. Amplification of TCRbeta CDR3 regions was done by immunoSEQ multiplex PCR using 35 Vbeta forward primers and 13 Jbeta reverse primers. What the study reported, not specific to this receptor: Scalp clonality and the number of expanded CD8+ clones among the top 100 scalp clones were significantly decreased by tofacitinib. Lesional scalp, especially in alopecia totalis/universalis, showed higher clonality and more expanded CD8+ clones than normal scalp, suggesting antigenic drive. During tofacitinib treatment, many expanded lesional clones remained in scalp and blood, and this persistence may partly explain relapse after treatment is stopped. Because the treated cohort was small and had only one nonresponder, larger studies are needed to examine links between baseline CD8+ expansion and response. TCR sequences shared between patients were less clear than in mice, possibly partly because of HLA diversity in the patient population. Scalp TCR repertoire analysis is complicated because resident alphabeta T cells in normal human skin are also sequenced, whereas mouse skin is dominated by gammadelta T cells.

The sample's time point label, decoded: roughly 26 weeks on oral tofacitinib. The intended sense of this specimen's treatment or condition label: oral pan-JAK inhibitor, 5-10 mg twice daily. Lesional scalp punch biopsies and peripheral blood were obtained from alopecia areata patients. PBMCs were separated by density centrifugation and stained for CD3, CD4 and CD8, after which CD4+ and CD8+ T cells were sorted on a FACSAria. The CDR3 contains 16 residues, cysteine and phenylalanine counted. The sequence is cut down to CDR3 DNA, 48 bases in frame from base 1. Library method: the immunoSEQ multiplex PCR assay. For TCR sequencing, RNA was extracted from every sample and reverse transcribed into cDNA to serve as template. First-strand cDNA was synthesized with SuperScript III using a 2:1 mix of oligo-dT and random hexamers. A synthetic immune receptor repertoire was used to assess amplification bias, and residual bias was removed computationally. The authors' pipeline ran thus. Raw reads were preprocessed for error removal, and CDR3 was defined according to IMGT conventions as running from the conserved cysteine to phenylalanine. To get clonality, Shannon entropy was normalized by log2 of the number of productive unique TCRs and the result was subtracted from 1. Whether each scalp clone was CD4 or CD8 was inferred by checking scalp TCRbeta sequences against the CD4 and CD8 repertoires from sorted blood. TCRdb holds this immuneACCESS table with in-frame rearrangements only. Some clones are missing; in checked studies, unresolved V genes explain under half, and the rest has no known cause. V and J calls and clone size are copied from that table; D and trimming were computed from the DNA. The sample has around 270,000 clones on record, roughly 64% of them singletons. Around 1.8% of the sample comes from the top ten.

The sample in question was CD4+ T cells sorted from blood, obtained at week 24, from a patient treated with tofacitinib. This TCR was recovered from a human donor with alopecia areata. The rearranged segments are TRBV1 and TRBJ2-5; the D segment call TRBD2 is taken from the table without a DNA check. TRBV1 is a pseudogene segment. The nucleotide sequence reads as follows: TGCACCAGCAGCCAGGCGACTAGCGGGGGCTGTGAGACCCAGTACTTC. This is translated as CTSSQATSGGCETQYF.